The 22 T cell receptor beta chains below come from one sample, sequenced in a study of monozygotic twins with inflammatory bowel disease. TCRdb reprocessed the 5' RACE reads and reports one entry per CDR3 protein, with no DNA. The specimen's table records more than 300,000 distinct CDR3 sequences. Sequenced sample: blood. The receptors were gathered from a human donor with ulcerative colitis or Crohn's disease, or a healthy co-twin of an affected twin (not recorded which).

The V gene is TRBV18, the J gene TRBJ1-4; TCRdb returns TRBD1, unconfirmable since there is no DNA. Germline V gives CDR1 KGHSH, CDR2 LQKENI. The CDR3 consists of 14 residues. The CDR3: CASSRQGNNEKLLF.

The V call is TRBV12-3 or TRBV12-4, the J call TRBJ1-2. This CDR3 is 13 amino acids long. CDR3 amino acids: CASSPQSNYGYTF.

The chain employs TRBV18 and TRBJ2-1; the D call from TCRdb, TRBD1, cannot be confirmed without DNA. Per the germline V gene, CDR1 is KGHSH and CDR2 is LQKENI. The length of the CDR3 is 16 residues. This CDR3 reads CASSFEGAGSYNEQFF.

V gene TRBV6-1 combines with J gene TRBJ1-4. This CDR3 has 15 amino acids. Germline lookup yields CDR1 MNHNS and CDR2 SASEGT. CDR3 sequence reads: CASSQLGEANEKLFF.

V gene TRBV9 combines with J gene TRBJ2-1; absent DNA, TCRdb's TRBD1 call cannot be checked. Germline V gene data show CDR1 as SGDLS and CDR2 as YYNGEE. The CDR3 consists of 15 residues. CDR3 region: CASSSLRGQGNEQFF. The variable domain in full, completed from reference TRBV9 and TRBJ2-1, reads DSGVTQTPKHLITATGQRVTLRCSPRSGDLSVYWYQQSLDQGLQFLIQYYNGEERAKGNILERFSAQQFPDLHSELNLSSLELGDSALYFCASSSLRGQGNEQFFGPGTRLTVL.

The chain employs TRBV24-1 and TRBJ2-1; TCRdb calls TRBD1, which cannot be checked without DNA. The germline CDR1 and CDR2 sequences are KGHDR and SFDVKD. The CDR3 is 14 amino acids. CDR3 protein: CATSGTAIYNEQFF.

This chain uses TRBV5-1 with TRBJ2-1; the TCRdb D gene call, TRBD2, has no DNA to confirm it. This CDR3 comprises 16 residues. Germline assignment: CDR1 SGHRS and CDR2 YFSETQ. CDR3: CASSSWEASGNNEQFF. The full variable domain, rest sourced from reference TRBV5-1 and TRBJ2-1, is KAGVTQTPRYLIKTRGQQVTLSCSPISGHRSVSWYQQTPGQGLQFLFEYFSETQRNKGNFPGRFSGRQFSNSRSEMNVSTLELGDSALYLCASSSWEASGNNEQFFGPGTRLTVL.

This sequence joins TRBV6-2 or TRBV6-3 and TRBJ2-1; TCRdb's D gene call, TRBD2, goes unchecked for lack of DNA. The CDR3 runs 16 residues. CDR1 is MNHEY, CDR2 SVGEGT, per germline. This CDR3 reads CASSPGRYSSYNEQFF.

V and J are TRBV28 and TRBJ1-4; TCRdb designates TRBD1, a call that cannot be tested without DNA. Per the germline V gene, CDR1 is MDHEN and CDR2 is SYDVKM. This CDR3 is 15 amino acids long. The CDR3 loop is CASSMRTGGNEKLFF.

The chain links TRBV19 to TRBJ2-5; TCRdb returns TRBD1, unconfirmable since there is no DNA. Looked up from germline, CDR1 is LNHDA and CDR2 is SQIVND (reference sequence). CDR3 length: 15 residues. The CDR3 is CASSKDRGREETQYF.

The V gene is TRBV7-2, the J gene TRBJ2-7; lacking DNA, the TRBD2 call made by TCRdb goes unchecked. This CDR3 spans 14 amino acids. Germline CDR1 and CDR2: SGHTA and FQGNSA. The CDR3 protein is CASTLGLAVSEQYF.

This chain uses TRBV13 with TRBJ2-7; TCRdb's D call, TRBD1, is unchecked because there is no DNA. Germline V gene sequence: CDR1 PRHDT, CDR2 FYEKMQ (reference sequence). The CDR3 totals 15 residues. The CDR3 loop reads CASSPRGTGSYEQYF.

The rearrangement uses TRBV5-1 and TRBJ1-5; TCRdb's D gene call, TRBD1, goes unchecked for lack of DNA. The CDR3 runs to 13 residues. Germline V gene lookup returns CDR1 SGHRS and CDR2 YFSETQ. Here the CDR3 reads CASSQGINQPQHF.

The CDR3 sequence: CASSILGLAGNNEQFF. The chain has TRBV11-2 and TRBJ2-1; TCRdb indicates TRBD2, and absent DNA this call remains unverified. This CDR3 is 16 amino acids long. The V gene's germline CDR1 is SGHAT and CDR2 FQNNGV.

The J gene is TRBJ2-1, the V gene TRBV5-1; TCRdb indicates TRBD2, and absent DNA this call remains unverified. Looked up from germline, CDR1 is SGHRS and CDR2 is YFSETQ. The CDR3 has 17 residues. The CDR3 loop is CASSLVPLAGGRNEQFF.

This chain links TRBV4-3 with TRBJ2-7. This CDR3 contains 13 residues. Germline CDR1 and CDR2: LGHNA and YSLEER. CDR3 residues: CASSQRVRYEQYF.

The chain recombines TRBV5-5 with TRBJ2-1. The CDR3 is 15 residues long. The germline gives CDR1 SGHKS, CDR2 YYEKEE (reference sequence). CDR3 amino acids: CASSRPAGVYNEQFF.

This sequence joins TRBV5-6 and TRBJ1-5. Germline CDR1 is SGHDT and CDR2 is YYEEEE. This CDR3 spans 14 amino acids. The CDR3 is CASRAWLDNQPQHF.

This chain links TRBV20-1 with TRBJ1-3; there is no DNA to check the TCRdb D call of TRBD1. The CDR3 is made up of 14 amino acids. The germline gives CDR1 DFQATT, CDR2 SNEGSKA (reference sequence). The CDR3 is CSATIGQAGNTIYF.

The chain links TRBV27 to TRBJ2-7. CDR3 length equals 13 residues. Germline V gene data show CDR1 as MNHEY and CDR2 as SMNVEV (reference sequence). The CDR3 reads CASSLGTRFEQYF.

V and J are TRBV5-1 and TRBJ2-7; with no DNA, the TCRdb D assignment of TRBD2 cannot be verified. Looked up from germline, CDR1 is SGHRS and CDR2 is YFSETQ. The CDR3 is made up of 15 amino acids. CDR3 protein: CASRLAGEERWEQYF.

CDR3 sequence reads: CASSFRQGANGELFF. V usage is TRBV7-2 and J usage is TRBJ2-2; no DNA is available, so the TRBD1 call from TCRdb remains unchecked. Germline CDR1 reads SGHTA; CDR2 reads FQGNSA. The CDR3 is 15 residues long. Complete variable domain (other parts from reference TRBV7-2 and TRBJ2-2): GAGVSQSPSNKVTEKGKDVELRCDPISGHTALYWYRQSLGQGLEFLIYFQGNSAPDKSGLPSDRFSAERTGGSVSTLTIQRTQQEDSAVYLCASSFRQGANGELFFGEGSRLTVL.